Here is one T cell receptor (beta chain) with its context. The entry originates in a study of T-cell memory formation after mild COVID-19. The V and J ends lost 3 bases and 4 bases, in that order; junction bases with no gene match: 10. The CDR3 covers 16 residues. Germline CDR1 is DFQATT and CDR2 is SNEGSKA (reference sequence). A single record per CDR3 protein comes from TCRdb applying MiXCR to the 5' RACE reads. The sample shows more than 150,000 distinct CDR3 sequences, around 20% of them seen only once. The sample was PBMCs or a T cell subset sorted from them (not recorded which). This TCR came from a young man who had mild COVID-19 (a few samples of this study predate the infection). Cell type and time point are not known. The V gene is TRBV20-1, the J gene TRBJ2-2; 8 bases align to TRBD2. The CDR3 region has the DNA TGCAGTGCTAGGGGGTCGGGGGGGCGCGCCACCGGGGAGCTGTTTTTT. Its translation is CSARGSGGRATGELFF.